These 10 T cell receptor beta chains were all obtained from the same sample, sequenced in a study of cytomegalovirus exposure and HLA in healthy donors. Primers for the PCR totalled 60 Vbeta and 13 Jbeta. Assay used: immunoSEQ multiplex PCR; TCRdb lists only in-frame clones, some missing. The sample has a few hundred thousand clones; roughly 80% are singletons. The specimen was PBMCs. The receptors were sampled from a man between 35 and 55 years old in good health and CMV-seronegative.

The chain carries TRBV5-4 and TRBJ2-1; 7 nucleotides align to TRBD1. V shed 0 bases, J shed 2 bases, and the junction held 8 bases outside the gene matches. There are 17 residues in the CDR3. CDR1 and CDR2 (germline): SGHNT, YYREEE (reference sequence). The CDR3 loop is CASSLVTGDPTYNEQFF. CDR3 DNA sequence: TGTGCCAGCAGCTTGGTAACAGGGGATCCTACCTACAATGAGCAGTTCTTC. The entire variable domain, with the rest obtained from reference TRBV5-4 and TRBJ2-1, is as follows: ETGVTQSPTHLIKTRGQQVTLRCSSQSGHNTVSWYQQALGQGPQFIFQYYREEENGRGNFPPRFSGLQFPNYSSELNVNALELDDSALYLCASSLVTGDPTYNEQFFGPGTRLTVL.

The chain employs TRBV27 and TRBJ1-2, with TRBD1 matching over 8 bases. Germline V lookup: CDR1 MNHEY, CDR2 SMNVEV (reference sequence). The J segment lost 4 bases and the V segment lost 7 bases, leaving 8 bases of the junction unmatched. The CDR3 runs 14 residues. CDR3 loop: CASKRDRGFYGYTF. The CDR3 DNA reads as TGTGCCAGCAAACGAGACAGGGGTTTCTATGGCTACACCTTC.

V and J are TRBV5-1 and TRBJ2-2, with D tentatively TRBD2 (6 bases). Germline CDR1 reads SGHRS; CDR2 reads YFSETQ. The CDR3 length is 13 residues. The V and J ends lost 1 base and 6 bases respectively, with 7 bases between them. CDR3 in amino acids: CASSLRLAGELFF. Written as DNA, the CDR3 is TGCGCCAGCAGCTTGCGACTAGCCGGGGAGCTGTTTTTT. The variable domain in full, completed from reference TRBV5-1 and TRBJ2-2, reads KAGVTQTPRYLIKTRGQQVTLSCSPISGHRSVSWYQQTPGQGLQFLFEYFSETQRNKGNFPGRFSGRQFSNSRSEMNVSTLELGDSALYLCASSLRLAGELFFGEGSRLTVL.

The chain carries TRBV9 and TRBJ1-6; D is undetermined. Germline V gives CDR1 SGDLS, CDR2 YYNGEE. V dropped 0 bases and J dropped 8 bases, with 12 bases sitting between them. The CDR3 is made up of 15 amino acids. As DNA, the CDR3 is TGTGCCAGCAGCGTAGGTATGGTTACTGATTCACCCCTCCACTTT. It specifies CASSVGMVTDSPLHF.

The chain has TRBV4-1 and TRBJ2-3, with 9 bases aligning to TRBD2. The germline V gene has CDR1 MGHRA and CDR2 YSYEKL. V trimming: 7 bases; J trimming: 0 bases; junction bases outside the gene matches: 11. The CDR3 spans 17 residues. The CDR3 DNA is TGCGCCAGCACCCCCCGGGGTAGCGGGAGCAGCACAGATACGCAGTATTTT. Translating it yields CASTPRGSGSSTDTQYF.

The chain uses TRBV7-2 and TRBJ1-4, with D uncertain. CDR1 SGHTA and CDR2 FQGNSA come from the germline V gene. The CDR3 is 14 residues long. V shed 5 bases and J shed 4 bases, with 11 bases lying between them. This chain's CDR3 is CASSTHGDNEKLFF. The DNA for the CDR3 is TGTGCCAGCAGCACCCACGGGGATAATGAAAAACTGTTTTTT. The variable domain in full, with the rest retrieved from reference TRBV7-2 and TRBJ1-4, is GAGVSQSPSNKVTEKGKDVELRCDPISGHTALYWYRQSLGQGLEFLIYFQGNSAPDKSGLPSDRFSAERTGGSVSTLTIQRTQQEDSAVYLCASSTHGDNEKLFFGSGTQLSVL.

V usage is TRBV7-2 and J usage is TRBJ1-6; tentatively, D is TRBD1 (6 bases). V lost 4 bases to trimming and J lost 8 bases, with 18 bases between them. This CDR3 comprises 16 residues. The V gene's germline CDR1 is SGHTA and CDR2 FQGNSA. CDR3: CASSSSVGDIHSPLHF. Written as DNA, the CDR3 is TGTGCCAGCAGCTCCTCGGTCGGGGACATTCATTCACCCCTCCACTTT.

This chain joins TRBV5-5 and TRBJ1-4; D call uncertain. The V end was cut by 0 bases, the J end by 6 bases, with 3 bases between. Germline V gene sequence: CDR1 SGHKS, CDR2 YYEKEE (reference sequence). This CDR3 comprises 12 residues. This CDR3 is CASSLADEKLFF. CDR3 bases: TGTGCCAGCAGCTTGGCGGATGAAAAACTGTTTTTT.

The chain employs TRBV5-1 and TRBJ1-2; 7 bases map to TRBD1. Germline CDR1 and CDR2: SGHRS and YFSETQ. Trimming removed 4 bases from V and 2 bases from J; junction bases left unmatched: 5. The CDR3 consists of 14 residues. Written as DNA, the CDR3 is TGCGCCAGCAGCATCGGGACAGAGAACTATGGCTACACCTTC. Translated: CASSIGTENYGYTF.

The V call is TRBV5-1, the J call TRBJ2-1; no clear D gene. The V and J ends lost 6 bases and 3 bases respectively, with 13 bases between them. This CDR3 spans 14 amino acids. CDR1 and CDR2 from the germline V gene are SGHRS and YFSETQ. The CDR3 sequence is CASTLGANYNEQFF. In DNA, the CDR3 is TGCGCCAGCACCCTGGGCGCGAACTACAATGAGCAGTTCTTC.